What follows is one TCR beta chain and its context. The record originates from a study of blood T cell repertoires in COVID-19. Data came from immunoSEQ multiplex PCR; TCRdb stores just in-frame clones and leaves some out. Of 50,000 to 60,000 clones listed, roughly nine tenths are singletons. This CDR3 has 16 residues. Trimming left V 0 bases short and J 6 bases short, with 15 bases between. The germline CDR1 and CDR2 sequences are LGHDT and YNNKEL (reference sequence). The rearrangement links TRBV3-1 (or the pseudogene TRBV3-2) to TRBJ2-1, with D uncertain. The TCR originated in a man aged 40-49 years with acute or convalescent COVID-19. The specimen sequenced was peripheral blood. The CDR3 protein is CASSQDASYYINEQFF. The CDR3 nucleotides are TGTGCCAGCAGCCAAGATGCGTCCTACTATATCAATGAGCAGTTCTTC.